This T cell receptor (beta chain) was captured in a study of CD8+CD57+ T cells in acquired aplastic anemia. Study-level background: 3 to 3.5 ug was the average amount of DNA from sorted CD4+ and CD8+ cells.

Genomic DNA provided the template from which TCR beta VDJ and CDR3 profiles were obtained. TCRdb recomputed calls from the reads with MiXCR, one row per CDR3 protein. The sample shows 150,000 to 200,000 distinct CDR3 sequences, 64% of them seen only once. Findings of the study overall: About 30 was the count of CD8+ CDR3 sequences that patients shared with controls.

As to this clonotype: Its target is not known.

Source material: sorted CD4+, CD8+, or CD8+CD57+ T cells (not recorded which) from PBMCs. The TCR was taken from a human donor with severe aplastic anemia or a healthy control (not recorded which).

The CDR3 loop is CASSLDSEHTQYF. In DNA, the CDR3 is TGCGCCAGCAGCTTGGACTCAGAACATACGCAGTATTTT. The chain combines TRBV5-1 with TRBJ2-3; D remains unclear. V lost 0 bases, J lost 7 bases, and 9 bases lay in between. Germline CDR1 reads SGHRS; CDR2 reads YFSETQ. This CDR3 has 13 amino acids.